The clone carrying this T cell receptor (beta chain) was seen many times. The data belong to a study of CD8+ T cells in alopecia areata. Study-level information: Treated patients were scored for severity by percent of scalp affected.

The treatment here: oral pan-JAK inhibitor, 5-10 mg twice daily. CDR1 is SGHVS and CDR2 is FQNEAQ in the germline V gene. The ends lost 3 bases at V and 3 bases at J; junction bases unmatched: 11. This CDR3 contains 17 residues. Isolated RNA was reverse transcribed into cDNA used as the sequencing template. TCRdb keeps only in-frame clones here, not all; method: immunoSEQ multiplex PCR. The table includes 90,000 to 120,000 clones, 84% detected once. This receptor was identified in a human donor with alopecia areata. The chain joins TRBV7-8 to TRBJ2-5; TRBD2 matches at 9 bases. This specimen was CD8+ T cells sorted from blood, taken at week 24, from a patient treated with tofacitinib. For the CDR3, the DNA is TGTGCCAGCAGCTTCCCGGCGGGAGGGCAAGAGGAAGAGACCCAGTACTTC. Encoded protein: CASSFPAGGQEEETQYF. The full variable domain, in which reference TRBV7-8 and TRBJ2-5 provide the parts outside the CDR3, is GAGVSQSPRYKVAKRGQDVALRCDPISGHVSLFWYQQALGQGPEFLTYFQNEAQLDKSGLPSDRFFAERPEGSVSTLKIQRTQQEDSAVYLCASSFPAGGQEEETQYFGPGTRLLVL.